This passage covers 11 T cell receptor beta chains from one sample sequenced in a study of control samples from healthy donors and cancer patients. Sequencing was performed with immunoSEQ multiplex PCR; in TCRdb, only in-frame clones are kept and a portion is missing. The sample shows over 150,000 clones, about 91% of them seen only once. Specimen: blood. These receptors all come from a woman between 40 and 50 years old in good health.

The CDR3, as DNA: TGTGCCAGCAGTGAGGGACAGGGTTTTGAAAAACTGTTTTTT. Translated, it gives CASSEGQGFEKLFF. The V call is TRBV6-1, the J call TRBJ1-4; 9 bases line up with TRBD1. V lost 3 bases, J lost 7 bases, and 3 bases stayed unmatched. The CDR3 sequence is 14 residues long. Germline-derived CDR1 and CDR2 are MNHNS and SASEGT.

This clone was observed a single time. V usage is TRBV12-5 and J usage is TRBJ2-7, with D unclear. Germline V gives CDR1 LGHNT, CDR2 FRNRAP. CDR3 size: 13 residues. Between the trimmed V and J ends, which lost 2 bases and 5 bases, there was a span of 10 bases. The CDR3 loop is CASGLWLADEQYF. The CDR3 bases are TGTGCTAGTGGTTTGTGGTTAGCAGACGAGCAGTACTTC.

The V call is TRBV3-1 (or the pseudogene TRBV3-2), the J call TRBJ1-5; D might be TRBD1 (5 bases). V was pared by 3 bases and J by 6 bases, with 12 bases between. Germline CDR1 reads LGHDT; CDR2 reads YNNKEL (reference sequence). CDR3 size: 14 residues. In DNA, the CDR3 is TGTGCCAGCAGCCAGAGGGCAGGGACTCAGCCCCAGCATTTT. It encodes CASSQRAGTQPQHF.

This chain connects TRBV6-5 to TRBJ2-3; D perhaps matches TRBD2 (6 bases). Germline-derived CDR1 and CDR2 are MNHEY and SVGAGI. This CDR3 is built from 16 residues. Trimming cost V 2 bases and J 2 bases, with 14 bases left between them. CDR3 in DNA: TGTGCCAGCAGTTACCGGGGGAACCGTCCCACAGATACGCAGTATTTT. Amino acids: CASSYRGNRPTDTQYF.

The chain couples TRBV4-1 to TRBJ1-1, with D unresolved. V lost 0 bases and J 8 bases, leaving 4 bases between the germline ends. Germline-derived CDR1 and CDR2 are MGHRA and YSYEKL. This CDR3 is built from 11 residues. The CDR3 reads CASSQEKEAFF. The DNA for the CDR3 is TGCGCCAGCAGCCAAGAGAAGGAAGCTTTCTTT.

This rearrangement joins TRBV7-8 to TRBJ2-1; D unresolved. V lost 2 bases, J lost 8 bases, and 10 bases lay in between. The length of the CDR3 is 13 residues. The germline V gene encodes CDR1 SGHVS and CDR2 FQNEAQ. The CDR3 DNA reads as TGTGCCAGCAGCTTATTGTTTAGCTATGAGCAGTTCTTC. It is translated as CASSLLFSYEQFF.

The chain carries TRBV2 and TRBJ1-4; no clear D gene. The length of the CDR3 is 14 residues. CDR1 and CDR2 from the germline V gene are SNHLY and FYNNEI. The germline V and J ends were trimmed by 1 base and 5 bases, with 8 bases remaining between them. This chain's CDR3 is CASSEETMNEKLFF. The CDR3 DNA is TGTGCCAGCAGTGAAGAGACAATGAATGAAAAACTGTTTTTT.

A word on this clone: This CDR3 is also generated by other DNA sequences in the sample. V and J are TRBV5-6 and TRBJ2-7; D is possibly TRBD1 (5 bases). V lost 2 bases to trimming and J lost 7 bases, with 10 bases between them. CDR3 length: 12 residues. Germline CDR1 reads SGHDT; CDR2 reads YYEEEE. The CDR3 nucleotides read TGTGCCAGCAGCTTAGGCAGGGTTGAGCAGTACTTC. This encodes CASSLGRVEQYF. The full variable domain, in which reference TRBV5-6 and TRBJ2-7 provide the parts outside the CDR3, is DAGVTQSPTHLIKTRGQQVTLRCSPKSGHDTVSWYQQALGQGPQFIFQYYEEEERQRGNFPDRFSGHQFPNYSSELNVNALLLGDSALYLCASSLGRVEQYFGPGTRLTVT.

The gene calls are TRBV7-9 and TRBJ1-3, with D possibly matching TRBD1 (5 bases). V dropped 0 bases and J dropped 0 bases, with 12 bases sitting between them. The CDR3 runs to 17 residues. Per the germline V gene, CDR1 is SEHNR and CDR2 is FQNEAQ (reference sequence). CDR3 coding DNA: TGTGCCAGCAGCTTAGCAACCCAGGGTCCCTCTGGAAACACCATATATTTT. Encoded protein: CASSLATQGPSGNTIYF.

V is TRBV7-6 and J is TRBJ1-5, with TRBD1 matching over 7 bases. Per the germline V gene, CDR1 is SGHVS and CDR2 is FNYEAQ. This CDR3 is built from 15 residues. With 5 bases clipped from V and 5 bases from J, the junction kept 9 bases outside the gene matches. This CDR3 is CASSPTTGYDQPQHF. CDR3 in DNA: TGTGCCAGCAGCCCCACGACAGGGTACGATCAGCCCCAGCATTTT. Full variable domain (remainder filled in from reference TRBV7-6 and TRBJ1-5): GAGVSQSPRYKVTKRGQDVALRCDPISGHVSLYWYRQALGQGPEFLTYFNYEAQQDKSGLPNDRFSAERPEGSISTLTIQRTEQRDSAMYRCASSPTTGYDQPQHFGDGTRLSIL.

The rearrangement uses TRBV28 and TRBJ1-5, with TRBD1 matching over 8 bases. Trimming cost V 4 bases and J 0 bases; bases outside gene matches: 5. Germline V gene lookup returns CDR1 MDHEN and CDR2 SYDVKM. The CDR3 has 16 residues. For the CDR3, the DNA is TGTGCCAGCAGTTCCGGGACAGGCGATAGCAATCAGCCCCAGCATTTT. This translates into CASSSGTGDSNQPQHF.